Here is one T cell receptor beta chain with its context. Original processing methods: Using reference gene primer amplification, nucleated cell counts were estimated. Using immunoSEQ multiplex PCR, the repertoire was profiled, and TCRdb retains in-frame clones only, with some absent. The V and J calls and clone size are taken from that table; D and trimming were inferred from the DNA. The profile shows about 82,000 clones, around four fifths of them singletons. This sample was taken from a study of blood T cell repertoires in COVID-19. About the study: COVID-19 samples collected from the United States, Italy and Spain covered acute and convalescent phases. Sources were T cells, B-cell-depleted T cells, or PBMCs; the material itself was cDNA or gDNA.

The CDR3 covers 14 residues. Germline CDR1 reads SGHRS; CDR2 reads YFSETQ. The V end was cut by 4 bases, the J end by 4 bases, with 9 bases between. J is TRBJ1-6 and V is TRBV5-1; D possibly corresponds to TRBD1 (5 bases). Input material: peripheral blood. This clonotype was obtained from an elderly man with active or convalescent COVID-19. The CDR3 reads CASSQDIYNSPLHF. CDR3 coding DNA: TGCGCCAGCAGCCAGGACATTTATAATTCACCCCTCCACTTT. The full variable domain, with the rest looked up from reference TRBV5-1 and TRBJ1-6, is KAGVTQTPRYLIKTRGQQVTLSCSPISGHRSVSWYQQTPGQGLQFLFEYFSETQRNKGNFPGRFSGRQFSNSRSEMNVSTLELGDSALYLCASSQDIYNSPLHFGNGTRLTVT.